Listed below are T cell receptor beta chains from one sample, sequenced in a study of cytomegalovirus exposure and HLA in healthy donors. Method: immunoSEQ multiplex PCR; TCRdb's copy keeps in-frame clones and lacks some. The sample lists roughly 230,000 clones; around 84% were seen once. Sequencing was done on a sample of PBMCs. The receptors shown here come from a girl aged 2 to 10 in good health and CMV-seronegative. Each CDR3 is given with its conserved first and last residue. A D gene is named only where the DNA matches it firmly. Expanded clones are given a class, and other clones once, few, many or no size at all.

abundance: -
v_gene: TRBV5-1
j_gene: TRBJ1-4
d_gene: -
CDR3aa: CASSLRGTGEKLFF
CDR3nt: TGCGCCAGCAGCTTGCGGGGGACGGGTGAAAAACTGTTTTTT

abundance: -
v_gene: TRBV19
j_gene: TRBJ2-3
d_gene: -
CDR3aa: CASSSTRDTQYF
CDR3nt: TGTGCCAGTAGTAGCACTAGAGATACGCAGTATTTT

abundance: -
v_gene: TRBV12-5
j_gene: TRBJ2-2
d_gene: -
CDR3aa: CASGLVRLQGNTGELFF
CDR3nt: TGTGCTAGTGGTTTGGTGAGGTTACAGGGGAACACCGGGGAGCTGTTTTTT

abundance: -
v_gene: TRBV6-1
j_gene: TRBJ1-5
d_gene: TRBD1
CDR3aa: CASSERAPGGQPQHF
CDR3nt: TGTGCCAGCAGTGAAAGGGCCCCAGGGGGTCAGCCCCAGCATTTT

abundance: -
v_gene: TRBV5-1
j_gene: TRBJ1-2
d_gene: -
CDR3aa: CASSQDTYGYTF
CDR3nt: TGCGCCAGCAGCCAGGACACCTATGGCTACACCTTC

abundance: -
v_gene: TRBV5-1
j_gene: TRBJ2-1
d_gene: -
CDR3aa: CASSHGGGRPYNEQFF
CDR3nt: TGCGCCAGCAGCCACGGGGGCGGGAGACCCTACAATGAGCAGTTCTTC

abundance: few
v_gene: TRBV7-2
j_gene: TRBJ2-6
d_gene: -
CDR3aa: CASSLGRVSGANVLTF
CDR3nt: TGTGCCAGCAGCTTGGGCAGGGTATCTGGGGCCAACGTCCTGACTTTC

abundance: -
v_gene: TRBV19
j_gene: TRBJ1-6
d_gene: -
CDR3aa: CASKESSYNSPLHF
CDR3nt: TGTGCCAGTAAGGAGAGCTCCTATAATTCACCCCTCCACTTT

abundance: -
v_gene: TRBV5-1
j_gene: TRBJ2-5
d_gene: -
CDR3aa: CASSYRTGRDQETQYF
CDR3nt: TGCGCCAGCAGCTATCGGACAGGGAGGGATCAAGAGACCCAGTACTTC

abundance: -
v_gene: TRBV9
j_gene: TRBJ1-2
d_gene: -
CDR3aa: CASSGTGLSNYGYTF
CDR3nt: TGTGCCAGCAGCGGCACAGGGCTTTCTAACTATGGCTACACCTTC

abundance: -
v_gene: TRBV7-9
j_gene: TRBJ2-1
d_gene: TRBD2
CDR3aa: CASSLVPGTSFLSYNEQFF
CDR3nt: TGTGCCAGCAGCTTGGTCCCCGGGACTAGCTTTCTGTCCTACAATGAGCAGTTCTTC

abundance: -
v_gene: TRBV7-9
j_gene: TRBJ2-2
d_gene: TRBD1
CDR3aa: CASSLDTGGRTGELFF
CDR3nt: TGTGCCAGCAGCTTAGATACAGGGGGCCGGACCGGGGAGCTGTTTTTT

abundance: -
v_gene: TRBV7-3
j_gene: TRBJ1-1
d_gene: -
CDR3aa: CASSLFGDTEAFF
CDR3nt: TGTGCCAGCAGCTTATTCGGGGACACTGAAGCTTTCTTT

abundance: few
v_gene: TRBV7-2
j_gene: TRBJ1-2
d_gene: TRBD1
CDR3aa: CASSLAEGARGYTF
CDR3nt: TGTGCCAGCAGCTTAGCCGAGGGGGCTCGGGGCTACACCTTC

abundance: -
v_gene: TRBV5-1
j_gene: TRBJ2-5
d_gene: TRBD2
CDR3aa: CASSLTSGGLYQETQYF
CDR3nt: TGCGCCAGCAGCTTGACTAGCGGGGGACTGTACCAAGAGACCCAGTACTTC

abundance: -
v_gene: TRBV7-9
j_gene: TRBJ1-1
d_gene: TRBD1
CDR3aa: CASSLVGTGGEAFF
CDR3nt: TGTGCCAGCAGCTTAGTCGGGACAGGGGGTGAAGCTTTCTTT

abundance: -
v_gene: TRBV7-8
j_gene: TRBJ1-1
d_gene: -
CDR3aa: CASSLGRTNTEAFF
CDR3nt: TGTGCCAGCAGCTTAGGACGGACTAACACTGAAGCTTTCTTT

abundance: -
v_gene: TRBV15
j_gene: TRBJ1-2
d_gene: TRBD1
CDR3aa: CATSRLGQGFNYGYTF
CDR3nt: TGTGCCACCAGCAGATTGGGACAGGGTTTTAACTATGGCTACACCTTC

abundance: -
v_gene: TRBV2
j_gene: TRBJ2-7
d_gene: TRBD1
CDR3aa: CASSDGTAHYEQYF
CDR3nt: TGTGCCAGCAGTGACGGGACAGCTCACTACGAGCAGTACTTC

abundance: -
v_gene: TRBV9
j_gene: TRBJ1-2
d_gene: -
CDR3aa: CASRHDSGYTF
CDR3nt: TGTGCCAGCAGGCACGACAGTGGCTACACCTTC

abundance: -
v_gene: TRBV11-3
j_gene: TRBJ1-1
d_gene: -
CDR3aa: CASSAGGTEAFF
CDR3nt: TGTGCCAGCAGTGCCGGGGGGACTGAAGCTTTCTTT

abundance: -
v_gene: TRBV5-6
j_gene: TRBJ2-3
d_gene: -
CDR3aa: CASSPLLGITDTQYF
CDR3nt: TGTGCCAGCAGCCCGTTACTAGGAATCACAGATACGCAGTATTTT

abundance: -
v_gene: TRBV4-1
j_gene: TRBJ1-1
d_gene: -
CDR3aa: CASSQAGNTEAFF
CDR3nt: TGCGCCAGCAGCCAAGCAGGTAACACTGAAGCTTTCTTT

abundance: -
v_gene: TRBV6-5
j_gene: TRBJ2-3
d_gene: TRBD2
CDR3aa: CASSWGLAGLNTQYF
CDR3nt: TGTGCCAGCAGTTGGGGACTAGCGGGATTAAATACGCAGTATTTT

abundance: -
v_gene: TRBV6-1
j_gene: TRBJ1-3
d_gene: TRBD1
CDR3aa: CASSRQGANTIYF
CDR3nt: TGTGCCAGCAGCCGACAGGGAGCAAACACCATATATTTT

abundance: -
v_gene: TRBV6-5
j_gene: TRBJ2-3
d_gene: -
CDR3aa: CASSQDYPTDTQYF
CDR3nt: TGTGCCAGCAGTCAAGACTACCCCACAGATACGCAGTATTTT

abundance: -
v_gene: TRBV12-5
j_gene: TRBJ2-5
d_gene: TRBD1
CDR3aa: CASSRGDRAPPRETQYF
CDR3nt: TGTGCTAGTTCCAGGGGGGACAGGGCCCCACCTCGGGAGACCCAGTACTTC

abundance: few
v_gene: TRBV7-9
j_gene: TRBJ1-4
d_gene: TRBD1
CDR3aa: CASSLPDRGEEKLFF
CDR3nt: TGTGCCAGCAGCTTACCCGACAGGGGGGAGGAAAAACTGTTTTTT

abundance: -
v_gene: TRBV18
j_gene: TRBJ1-2
d_gene: TRBD1
CDR3aa: CASSRQGRDANYGYTF
CDR3nt: TGTGCCAGCTCACGACAGGGGAGAGATGCTAACTATGGCTACACCTTC

abundance: -
v_gene: TRBV27
j_gene: TRBJ2-7
d_gene: -
CDR3aa: CASSYAVSYEQYF
CDR3nt: TGTGCCAGCAGTTATGCGGTTTCCTACGAGCAGTACTTC

abundance: -
v_gene: TRBV2
j_gene: TRBJ2-3
d_gene: TRBD2
CDR3aa: CASSPVGSGRADTQYF
CDR3nt: TGTGCCAGCAGCCCGGTTGGTAGCGGGAGGGCAGATACGCAGTATTTT

abundance: -
v_gene: TRBV5-4
j_gene: TRBJ2-7
d_gene: TRBD2
CDR3aa: CASSWGLAGDLYEQYF
CDR3nt: TGTGCCAGCAGCTGGGGACTAGCGGGAGATTTGTACGAGCAGTACTTC